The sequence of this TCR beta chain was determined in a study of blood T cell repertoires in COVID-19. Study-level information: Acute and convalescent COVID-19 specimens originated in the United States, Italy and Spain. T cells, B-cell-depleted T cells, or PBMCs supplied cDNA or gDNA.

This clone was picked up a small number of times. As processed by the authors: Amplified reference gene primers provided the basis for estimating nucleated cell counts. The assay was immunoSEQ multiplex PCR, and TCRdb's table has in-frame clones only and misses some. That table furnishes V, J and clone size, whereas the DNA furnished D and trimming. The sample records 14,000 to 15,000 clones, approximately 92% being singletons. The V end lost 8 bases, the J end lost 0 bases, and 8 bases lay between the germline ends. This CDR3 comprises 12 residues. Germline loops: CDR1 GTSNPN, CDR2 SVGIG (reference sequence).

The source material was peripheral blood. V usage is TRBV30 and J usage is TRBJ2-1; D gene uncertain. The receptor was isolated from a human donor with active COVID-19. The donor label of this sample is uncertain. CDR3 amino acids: CAAASSYNEQFF. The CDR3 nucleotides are TGTGCCGCGGCTAGCTCCTACAATGAGCAGTTCTTC.